What follows describes a single T cell receptor beta chain. Its antigen is not identified. J was trimmed by 5 bases and V by 4 bases; bases with no gene match: 8. This CDR3 contains 15 residues. Per germline, CDR1 WNHNN and CDR2 SYGVQD (reference sequence). This specimen comes from a study of cytomegalovirus exposure and HLA in healthy donors. Regarding the study as a whole: Prior analysis indicated that the majority of TCR beta V segments exhibited productivity approximately 90% or approximately 30% of the time. A later analysis revealed that TCR association rates differed between HLA loci, peaking at DRB1 and bottoming out at HLA-C.

In the PCR, 60 Vbeta and 13 Jbeta primers were used. Data came from immunoSEQ multiplex PCR; TCRdb stores just in-frame clones and leaves some out. The table lists approximately 110,000 clones, under 85% of them singletons. This TCR was sampled from a middle-aged woman in good health and CMV-seropositive. The V call is TRBV10-1, the J call TRBJ2-3; 8 bases line up with TRBD2. Sequenced: PBMCs. As DNA, the CDR3 is TGCGCCAGCAGTGCAGATAGGGCGGGAGGAGATACGCAGTATTTT. Translation gives CASSADRAGGDTQYF.